Presented here are 6 T cell receptor beta chains from one specimen sequenced in a study of CD8 T cells in ankylosing spondylitis. The study, taken as a whole, reports: Seemingly distinctive of ankylosing spondylitis blood was a TCR beta motif formed by eight highly homologous variants.

These receptors have no identified antigens. TCRdb fed the 5' RACE reads into MiXCR, producing one record per CDR3 protein. The data hold more than 400,000 distinct CDR3 sequences, with approximately 5% observed a single time. The specimen sequenced was blood, either unsorted or a sorted T cell fraction (not recorded which). These receptors came from a male donor with ankylosing spondylitis.

The table lists this clonotype with many counts. The genes are TRBV28 and TRBJ2-3; D is uncertain. Looked up from germline, CDR1 is MDHEN and CDR2 is SYDVKM. V lost 3 bases to trimming and J lost 0 bases, with 10 bases between them. The CDR3 runs to 15 residues. CDR3 sequence: CASSFPGPSTDTQYF. The CDR3 bases are TGTGCCAGCAGTTTTCCCGGCCCTAGCACAGATACGCAGTATTTT.

Ten or more counts support this clonotype. This rearrangement joins TRBV6-6 to TRBJ1-5, with D uncertain. The germline V gene encodes CDR1 MNHNY and CDR2 SVGAGI (reference sequence). CDR3 length equals 13 residues. V shed 8 bases and J shed 5 bases, with 13 bases lying between them. CDR3 loop: CASATLPDQPQHF. As DNA, the CDR3 is TGTGCCAGCGCAACACTACCTGATCAGCCCCAGCATTTT.

V and J are TRBV30 and TRBJ2-1; D possibly corresponds to TRBD2 (5 bases). This CDR3 region has 13 residues. Germline V gene sequence: CDR1 GTSNPN, CDR2 SVGIG (reference sequence). V lost 5 bases and J 4 bases, leaving 12 bases between the germline ends. The CDR3 spells CAWEVAGYNEQFF. DNA of the CDR3: TGTGCCTGGGAGGTGGCGGGTTACAATGAGCAGTTCTTC.

This clonotype was detected a few times. The chain couples TRBV30 to TRBJ2-1; possibly TRBD1 or TRBD2 for D (5 bases each). The V and J ends lost 1 base and 12 bases respectively, with 16 bases between them. The germline V gene encodes CDR1 GTSNPN and CDR2 SVGIG (reference sequence). The CDR3 has 13 amino acids. The chain's CDR3 is CAWSGQSSGGQFF. The CDR3 DNA follows: TGTGCCTGGAGTGGACAGTCCAGCGGCGGGCAGTTCTTC.

The table lists this clonotype with many counts. The chain is built from TRBV29-1 and TRBJ2-5, with D tentatively TRBD1 or TRBD2 (6 bases each). The CDR3 extends over 12 amino acids. The ends were cut back, 5 bases at V and 4 bases at J, with 11 bases in the middle. Germline lookup yields CDR1 SQVTM and CDR2 ANQGSEA. The CDR3 DNA follows: TGCAGCGTTAGGGGGGCAGCAGAGACCCAGTACTTC. Protein sequence: CSVRGAAETQYF.

This clonotype occurred many times. V is TRBV10-3 and J is TRBJ2-7; 9 nucleotides agree with TRBD1. Germline-derived CDR1 and CDR2 are ENHRY and SYGVKD. V lost 6 bases and J lost 4; bases outside the gene matches: 7. There are 14 residues in the CDR3. CDR3 region: CAISAGTGRYEQYF. DNA for the CDR3: TGTGCCATCAGCGCCGGGACAGGGAGGTACGAGCAGTACTTC.